Included here is one T cell receptor beta chain sequence, with context. No antigen is known for it. Nothing much larger sits one base from this clone, and base qualities are not available. The source of the sample is a study of blood T cell repertoires in COVID-19 (dated by TCRdb to 2019 to 2021). Regarding the complete study: Samples covering the acute and convalescent phases of COVID-19 were provided by collaborators in the United States, Italy and Spain. The material from the prospective study consisted of cDNA or gDNA derived from T cells, B-cell-depleted T cells, or PBMCs. Deeply sampled blood TCRbeta repertoires from subjects exposed to, actively infected with, or recovered from COVID-19 were included in the dataset. A freely available public database, intended as a resource for researchers studying the immune response to SARS-CoV-2, is where the repertoires were released. The samples were drawn from two sources: the first 160 participants of the ongoing ImmuneRACE study, and over 950 subjects contributed by 6 global collaborators. The sample metadata nearly always contained a de-identified subject ID, COVID-19 status, age in years and sex. Where HLA class I and class II types were available, the types were taken from metadata supplied by the sample provider, not from assay-based typing.

According to the germline V gene, CDR1 reads SGHVS and CDR2 reads FQNEAQ. Spanning cysteine to phenylalanine, the CDR3 consists of 13 amino acids. Left in the record is the CDR3 DNA by itself, 39 bases read in frame from the first base. The junction carries 12 bases between V and J, which are trimmed by 5 bases and 7 bases respectively. Here is what the overall study found, with its caveats: How much clinical and demographic metadata was included differed by source and by participant, and the metadata was provided uncurated.

Participants in the prospective study were enrolled through a virtual design, were aged 18 to 89 years, and lived in roughly 26 United States geographic areas. In the prospective study, participants were assigned to cohorts based on the clinical history participants reported in a screening survey and a study questionnaire. Recovered participants in ImmuneRACE Cohort 3 were defined by two consecutive negative NP/OP PCR tests, clearance by a healthcare professional, or resolution of symptoms. In the prospective study, mobile phlebotomists collected whole blood, serum and a nasopharyngeal or oropharyngeal swab from each participant. Over an approximately 2-month period, participants in the prospective study had the option of providing additional blood draws and questionnaires. Blood samples from the prospective study were shipped frozen or at room temperature prior to DNA extraction. TCRbeta CDR3 regions were amplified from genomic DNA using the immunoSEQ Assay, a bias-controlled multiplex PCR. The source study handled its data this way. The number of nucleated cells in each sample was estimated from the amplification of reference gene primers within the assay. To quantify the absolute abundance of each unique TCRbeta CDR3 rearrangement, sequence reads were collapsed and filtered. For each sample, productive Simpson clonality was calculated as the square root of Simpson's diversity index across productive rearrangements. Entries here come from immuneACCESS through TCRdb and include only in-frame sequences with V and J called. Some clones fail to appear in such tables; in the studies checked, an unresolved V gene covers under half of the shortfall, and the cause of the remainder is unknown. Clonal size and the V and J genes are those of that table, whereas D and trimming came from the DNA. The sample yields a few hundred thousand clones; 88% were counted once. Jointly, the top ten make up 1.2% of the sample.

Specimen: PBMCs or T cells enriched from blood (not recorded which). The sequence links TRBV7-8 to TRBJ1-5; the D gene is unclear. The sequence was collected from a woman under 30 who had recovered from COVID-19. The nucleotide sequence reads as follows: TGTGCCAGCAGCCTCGCGAGGTGGCAGCCCCAGCATTTT. This is translated as CASSLARWQPQHF.